The 11 T cell receptor beta chains reported below all come from one sample, sequenced in a study of low-dose radiotherapy and immunotherapy resistance in tumors. TRAV- and TRBV-specific primers primed first-strand cDNA, covering alpha and beta chains. Over about 19 PCR cycles, TCRs were amplified from a constant-region primer and V-primer adapter. TCRdb called the reads again in MiXCR, with one record for every CDR3 protein. The sample has tens of thousands of distinct CDR3 sequences; approximately 25% are singletons. Noted time point: before trial treatment. The sample consisted of PBMCs, taken before treatment. These receptors originate from a male donor with rectosigmoid adenocarcinoma.

The chain recombines TRBV29-1 with TRBJ1-1, with D uncertain. CDR3 length: 12 amino acids. Germline values: CDR1 SQVTM, CDR2 ANQGSEA. V lost 7 bases, J lost 8 bases, and 17 bases lay in between. CDR3 in DNA: TGCAGCGCCGACTTGAATGTAGGGGAAGCTTTCTTT. Protein sequence: CSADLNVGEAFF.

This clonotype has ten or more counts. The chain employs TRBV29-1 and TRBJ1-3, with D uncertain. This CDR3 comprises 14 residues. Germline CDR1 SQVTM, CDR2 ANQGSEA. The V gene lost 3 bases and the J gene lost 0 bases, with 9 bases spanning the gap. The CDR3 spells CSVDRRSSGNTIYF. The CDR3, as DNA: TGCAGCGTTGATAGGCGTTCCTCTGGAAACACCATATATTTT.

A remark on this clonotype: A much bigger clone sits one base away, suggesting this may be a read error. The rearrangement joins TRBV5-1 to TRBJ2-5, with D perhaps given as TRBD1 or TRBD2 (5 bases each). This CDR3 region has 15 residues. Between the trimmed V and J ends, which lost 5 bases and 11 bases, there was a span of 25 bases. Germline values: CDR1 SGHRS, CDR2 YFSETQ. CDR3 in DNA: TGCGCCAGCAGTGAGGAGAGGGGTCTCTACAATGAGCAGTACTTC. Its translation is CASSEERGLYNEQYF.

This chain joins TRBV27 and TRBJ1-3; possibly TRBD1 for D (5 bases). The V gene lost 3 bases and the J gene lost 0 bases, with 9 bases spanning the gap. The V gene's germline CDR1 is MNHEY and CDR2 SMNVEV (reference sequence). CDR3 length equals 15 residues. The CDR3 DNA sequence: TGTGCCAGCAGTTTGGCGGGGGGCTCTGGAAACACCATATATTTT. Amino acids: CASSLAGGSGNTIYF.

This clonotype was seen a few times. This likely reflects a read error, since a far larger clone is one base away. The rearrangement uses TRBV2 and TRBJ2-1; 10 nucleotides agree with TRBD1. Germline CDR1 SNHLY, CDR2 FYNNEI. The CDR3 runs to 14 residues. The V gene end was trimmed by 11 bases and the J gene end by 10 bases; junction bases not matched to a gene: 14. The CDR3 DNA reads as TGTGCCGTCCTCCCGGACAGGGGGTCCTACGAGCAGTTCTTC. Its protein is CAVLPDRGSYEQFF. Supplemented by reference TRBV2 and TRBJ2-1, the full variable domain reads EPEVTQTPSHQVTQMGQEVILRCVPISNHLYFYWYRQILGQKVEFLVSFYNNEISEKSEIFDDQFSVERPDGSNFTLKIRSTKLEDSAMYFCAVLPDRGSYEQFFGPGTRLTVL.

This clonotype is judged medium-sized. V gene TRBV12-3 or TRBV12-4 combines with J gene TRBJ1-5, with D possibly matching TRBD1 (5 bases). The CDR3 contains 16 residues. V lost 1 base and J lost 6, with 16 bases in between. CDR3 nucleotides: TGTGCCAGCAGTTTAGAGACCTGGGGCGGGGTTCAGCCCCAGCATTTT. Amino acid sequence: CASSLETWGGVQPQHF.

This clonotype has at least ten counts. V usage is TRBV18 and J usage is TRBJ2-5; the D gene is possibly TRBD1 (5 bases). Germline CDR1 KGHSH, CDR2 LQKENI. Trimming pared 4 bases from V and 1 base from J, leaving 13 bases between. The CDR3 runs to 15 residues. As DNA, the CDR3 is TGTGCCAGCTCACGTGGCAGGGCCCTCCAAGAGACCCAGTACTTC. Its translation is CASSRGRALQETQYF. Variable domain in full (rest from reference TRBV18 and TRBJ2-5): NAGVMQNPRHLVRRRGQEARLRCSPMKGHSHVYWYRQLPEEGLKFMVYLQKENIIDESGMPKERFSAEFPKEGPSILRIQQVVRGDSAAYFCASSRGRALQETQYFGPGTRLLVL.

This clonotype was seen only a few times. The rearrangement uses TRBV9 and TRBJ2-5; maybe TRBD1 (6 bases). CDR1 is SGDLS and CDR2 is YYNGEE in the germline V gene. Trimming stripped 3 bases from V and 5 bases from J, with 17 bases between. This CDR3 contains 15 residues. CDR3 sequence: CASSDPRLGHETQYF. CDR3 bases: TGTGCCAGCAGCGATCCCCGACTGGGACACGAGACCCAGTACTTC.

The V call is TRBV5-4, the J call TRBJ2-5, with 12 positions matching TRBD2. CDR1 and CDR2 (germline): SGHNT, YYREEE (reference sequence). The CDR3 consists of 14 residues. V trimming: 5 bases; J trimming: 4 bases; junction bases outside the gene matches: 3. The chain's CDR3 is CASRASGRVETQYF. CDR3 nucleotides: TGTGCCAGCAGGGCTAGCGGGAGGGTAGAGACCCAGTACTTC.

At least ten counts were recorded for this clonotype. The rearrangement uses TRBV20-1 and TRBJ2-1; perhaps TRBD1 as D (6 bases). CDR1 DFQATT and CDR2 SNEGSKA come from the germline V gene (reference sequence). This CDR3 has 15 residues. V was cut by 6 bases and J by 2 bases, with 17 bases left in between. This CDR3 is CSAQDTGTTYNEQFF. The CDR3 DNA reads TGCAGTGCCCAGGATACCGGGACAACCTACAATGAGCAGTTCTTC.

The chain joins TRBV6-2 or TRBV6-3 to TRBJ1-2; TRBD1 agrees at 7 bases. Germline CDR1 is MNHEY and CDR2 is SVGEGT. The CDR3 runs 14 residues. The junction had 9 bases not matched to a gene; V was cut back by 7 bases and J by 4 bases. CDR3 residues: CASKVDRVGYGYTF. The CDR3 DNA follows: TGTGCCAGCAAGGTCGACAGGGTTGGCTATGGCTACACCTTC.